This T cell receptor (beta chain) was sequenced for a study of blood T cell repertoires in COVID-19. In the original analysis: How many nucleated cells were present was estimated from reference gene primer amplification. TCRdb keeps only in-frame clones here, not all; method: immunoSEQ multiplex PCR. The D gene and trimming were derived from the DNA, and the V and J assignments and clone size from that table. The sample contains about 270,000 clones, around nine tenths of which appear only once. V lost 4 bases to trimming and J lost 7 bases; unmatched junction nucleotides: 9. In germline, CDR1 is SQVTM, CDR2 ANQGSEA. The CDR3 covers 14 residues.

This clonotype was sampled from a man in his forties with active or convalescent COVID-19. This chain joins TRBV29-1 and TRBJ1-4, with 7 bases identical to TRBD1. The sample comprised peripheral blood. CDR3: CSVGGQLGVEKLFF. Written as DNA, the CDR3 is TGCAGCGTTGGGGGACAGCTCGGGGTTGAAAAACTGTTTTTT.